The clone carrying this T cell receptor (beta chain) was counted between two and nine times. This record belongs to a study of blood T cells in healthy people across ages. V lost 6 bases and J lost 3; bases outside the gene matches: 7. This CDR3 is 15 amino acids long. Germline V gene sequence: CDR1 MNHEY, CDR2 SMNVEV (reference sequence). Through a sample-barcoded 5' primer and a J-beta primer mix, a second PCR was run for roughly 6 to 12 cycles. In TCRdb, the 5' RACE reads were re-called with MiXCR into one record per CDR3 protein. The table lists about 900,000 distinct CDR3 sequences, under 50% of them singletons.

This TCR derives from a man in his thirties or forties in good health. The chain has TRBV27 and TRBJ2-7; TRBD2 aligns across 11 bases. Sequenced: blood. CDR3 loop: CASSPSSGGYYEQYF. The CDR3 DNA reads TGTGCCAGCAGCCCATCTAGCGGGGGGTACTACGAGCAGTACTTC.